Presented here are 4 T cell receptor beta chains from one specimen sequenced in a study of beta chain features in type 1 diabetes. Points from the study as a whole: In every one of the four CD4+ subsets, TCRB CDR3s were moderately but significantly shorter in Type 1 diabetes patients.

These TCRs' antigens remain unknown. The isolated RNA, all of it, was reverse transcribed, so expressed TCRB transcripts were what got sequenced. Assay used: immunoSEQ multiplex PCR; TCRdb lists only in-frame clones, some missing. The sample contains 150,000 to 200,000 clones, roughly 63% of which appear only once. Sequencing was performed on naive CD4+ T cells from blood. These receptors all stem from a man in his thirties or forties with type 1 diabetes.

V gene TRBV6-5 combines with J gene TRBJ2-3; D remains ambiguous. Germline V CDR1 and CDR2: MNHEY, SVGAGI. The length of the CDR3 is 11 residues. V lost 6 bases and J 2 bases, leaving 3 bases between the germline ends. The CDR3 region has the DNA TGTGCCAGCAGGACCACAGATACGCAGTATTTT. It encodes CASRTTDTQYF.

The V gene is TRBV23-1, the J gene TRBJ1-1; D not resolved. TRBV23-1 is marked as an open reading frame, function uncertain. CDR3 length: 11 residues. The V gene lost 8 bases and the J gene lost 3 bases, with 7 bases spanning the gap. The CDR3 DNA reads TGCGCCAGCCCGAGATACACTGAAGCTTTCTTT. It is translated as CASPRYTEAFF.

The chain links TRBV4-1 to TRBJ2-3, with D uncertain. The CDR3 consists of 17 residues. V lost 1 base and J 2 bases, leaving 16 bases between the germline ends. Germline V CDR1 and CDR2: MGHRA, YSYEKL. CDR3 region: CASSQGAGTWDTDTQYF. The CDR3 DNA is TGCGCCAGCAGCCAAGGGGCAGGTACCTGGGACACAGATACGCAGTATTTT.

The genes are TRBV5-1 and TRBJ1-1, with a possible D match to TRBD1 (6 bases). This CDR3 is built from 14 residues. V lost 0 bases, J lost 1 base, and 7 bases lay in between. Germline V gives CDR1 SGHRS, CDR2 YFSETQ. CDR3 amino acids: CASSLAGENTEAFF. The CDR3 coding sequence is TGCGCCAGCAGCTTGGCAGGGGAGAACACTGAAGCTTTCTTT.